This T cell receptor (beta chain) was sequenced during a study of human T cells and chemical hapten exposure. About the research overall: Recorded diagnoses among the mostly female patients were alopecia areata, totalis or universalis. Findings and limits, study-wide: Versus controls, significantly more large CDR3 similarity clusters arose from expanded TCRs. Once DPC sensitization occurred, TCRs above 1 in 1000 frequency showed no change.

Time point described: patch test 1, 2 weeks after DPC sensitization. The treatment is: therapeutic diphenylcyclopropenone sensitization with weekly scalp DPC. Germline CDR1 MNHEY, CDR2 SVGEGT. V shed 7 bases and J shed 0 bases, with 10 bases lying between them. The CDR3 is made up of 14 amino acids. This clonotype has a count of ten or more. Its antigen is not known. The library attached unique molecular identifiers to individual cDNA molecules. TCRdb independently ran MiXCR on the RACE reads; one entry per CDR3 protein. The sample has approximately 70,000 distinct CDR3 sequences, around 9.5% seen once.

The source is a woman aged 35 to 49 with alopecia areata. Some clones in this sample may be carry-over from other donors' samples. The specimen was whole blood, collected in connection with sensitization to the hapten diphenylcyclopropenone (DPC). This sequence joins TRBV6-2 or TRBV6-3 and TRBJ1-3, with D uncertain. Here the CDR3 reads CASKLQLSGNTIYF. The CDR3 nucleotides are TGTGCCAGCAAACTACAGCTCTCTGGAAACACCATATATTTT.